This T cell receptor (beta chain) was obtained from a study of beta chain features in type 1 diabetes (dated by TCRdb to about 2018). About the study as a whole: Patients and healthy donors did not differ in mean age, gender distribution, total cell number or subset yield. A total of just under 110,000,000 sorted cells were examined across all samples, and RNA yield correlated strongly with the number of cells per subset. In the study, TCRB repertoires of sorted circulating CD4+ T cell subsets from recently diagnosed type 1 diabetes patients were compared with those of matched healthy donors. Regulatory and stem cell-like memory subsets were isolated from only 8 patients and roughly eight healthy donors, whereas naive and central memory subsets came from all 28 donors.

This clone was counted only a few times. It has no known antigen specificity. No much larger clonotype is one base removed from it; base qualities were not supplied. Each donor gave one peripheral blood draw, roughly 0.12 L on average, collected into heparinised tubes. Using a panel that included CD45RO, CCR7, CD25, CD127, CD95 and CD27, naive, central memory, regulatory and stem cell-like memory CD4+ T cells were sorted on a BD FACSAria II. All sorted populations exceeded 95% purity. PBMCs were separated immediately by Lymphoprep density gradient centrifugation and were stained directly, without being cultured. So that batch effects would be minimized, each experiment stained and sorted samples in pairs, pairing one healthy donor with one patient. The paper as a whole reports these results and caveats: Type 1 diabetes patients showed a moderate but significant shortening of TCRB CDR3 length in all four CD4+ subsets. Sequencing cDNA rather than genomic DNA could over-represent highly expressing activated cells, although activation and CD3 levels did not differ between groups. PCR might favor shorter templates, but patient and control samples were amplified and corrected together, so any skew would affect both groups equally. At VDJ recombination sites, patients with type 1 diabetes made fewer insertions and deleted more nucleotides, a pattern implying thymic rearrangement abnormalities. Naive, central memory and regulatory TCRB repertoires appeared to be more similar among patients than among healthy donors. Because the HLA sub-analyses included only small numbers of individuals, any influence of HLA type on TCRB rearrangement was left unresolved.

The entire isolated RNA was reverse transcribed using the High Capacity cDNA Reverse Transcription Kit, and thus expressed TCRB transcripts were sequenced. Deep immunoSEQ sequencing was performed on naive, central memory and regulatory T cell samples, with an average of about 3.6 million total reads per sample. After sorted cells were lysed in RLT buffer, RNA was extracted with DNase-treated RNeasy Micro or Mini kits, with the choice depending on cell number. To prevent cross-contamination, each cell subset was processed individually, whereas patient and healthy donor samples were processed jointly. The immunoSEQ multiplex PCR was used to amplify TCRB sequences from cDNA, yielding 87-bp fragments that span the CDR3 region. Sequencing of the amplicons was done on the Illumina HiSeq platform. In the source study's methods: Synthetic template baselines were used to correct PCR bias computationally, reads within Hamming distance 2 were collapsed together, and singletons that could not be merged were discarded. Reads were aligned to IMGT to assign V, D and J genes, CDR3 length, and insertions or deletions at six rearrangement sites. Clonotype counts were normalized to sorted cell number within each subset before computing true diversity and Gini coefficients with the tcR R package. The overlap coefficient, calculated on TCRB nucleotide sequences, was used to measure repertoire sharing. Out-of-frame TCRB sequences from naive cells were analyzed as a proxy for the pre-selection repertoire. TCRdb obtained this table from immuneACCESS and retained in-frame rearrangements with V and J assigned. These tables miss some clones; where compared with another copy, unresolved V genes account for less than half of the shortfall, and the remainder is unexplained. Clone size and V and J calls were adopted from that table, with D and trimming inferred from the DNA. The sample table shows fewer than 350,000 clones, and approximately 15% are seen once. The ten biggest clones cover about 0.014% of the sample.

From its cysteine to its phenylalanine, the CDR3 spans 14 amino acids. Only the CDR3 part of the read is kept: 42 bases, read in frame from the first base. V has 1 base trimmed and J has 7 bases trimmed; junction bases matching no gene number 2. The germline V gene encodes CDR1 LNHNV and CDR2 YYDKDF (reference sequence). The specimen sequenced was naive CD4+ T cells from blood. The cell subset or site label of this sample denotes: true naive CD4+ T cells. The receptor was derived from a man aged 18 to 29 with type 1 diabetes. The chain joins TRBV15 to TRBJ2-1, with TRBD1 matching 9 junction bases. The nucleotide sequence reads TGTGCCACCAGCAGAGGAGGGACAGGGAATGAGCAGTTCTTC. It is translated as CATSRGGTGNEQFF.